This paragraph covers one T cell receptor beta chain sequence. The target antigen is unknown. Each cDNA held unique molecular identifiers, and template switching gave it a universal primer site. TCRdb ran MiXCR on the 5' RACE reads and lists one entry per CDR3 protein. The sample lists about 660,000 distinct CDR3 sequences; approximately 9% were seen once. This sample was taken from a study of identical twins. General observations from the study: High-abundance cord blood beta clonotypes had fewer insertions; memory repertoires showed none.

CDR3 length: 17 amino acids. Per the germline V gene, CDR1 is MDHEN and CDR2 is SYDVKM. V was cut by 6 bases and J by 1 base, with 20 bases left in between. This sample was also put to use in a study of yellow fever vaccine responses in identical twins. This second report adds: Vaccine-induced T cell responses in twins were reportedly observed to appear partly convergent, partly personalized.

Sequences were obtained from PBMCs. The receptor was isolated from a young woman in good health. The chain employs TRBV28 and TRBJ2-3, with D possibly TRBD2 on 5 matching bases. CDR3 sequence reads: CASRRAAYDRGTDTQYF. The DNA for the CDR3 is TGTGCCAGCAGGAGGGCAGCATACGATAGGGGCACAGATACGCAGTATTTT.